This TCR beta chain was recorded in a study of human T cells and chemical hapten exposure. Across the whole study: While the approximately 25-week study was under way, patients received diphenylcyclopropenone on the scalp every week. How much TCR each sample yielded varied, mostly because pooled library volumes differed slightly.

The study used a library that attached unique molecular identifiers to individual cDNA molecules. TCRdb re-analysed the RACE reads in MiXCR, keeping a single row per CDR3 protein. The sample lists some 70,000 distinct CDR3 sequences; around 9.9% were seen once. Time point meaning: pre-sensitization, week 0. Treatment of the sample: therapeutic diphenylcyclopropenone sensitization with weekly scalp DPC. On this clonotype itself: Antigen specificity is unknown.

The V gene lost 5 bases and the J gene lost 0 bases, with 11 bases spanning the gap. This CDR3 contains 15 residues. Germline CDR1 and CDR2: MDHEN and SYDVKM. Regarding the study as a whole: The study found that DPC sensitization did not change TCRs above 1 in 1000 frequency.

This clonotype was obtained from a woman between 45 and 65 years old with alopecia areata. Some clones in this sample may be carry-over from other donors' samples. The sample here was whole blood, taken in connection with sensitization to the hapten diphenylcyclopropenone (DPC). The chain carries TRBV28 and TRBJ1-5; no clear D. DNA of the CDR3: TGTGCCAGCAGTCCCCAAACCGGTAGCAATCAGCCCCAGCATTTT. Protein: CASSPQTGSNQPQHF.